The rows below give T cell receptor beta chains drawn from one sample of a study of cytotoxic CD8 clonotypes in ibrutinib-treated CLL. Using immunoSEQ multiplex PCR, the repertoire was profiled, and TCRdb retains in-frame clones only, with some absent. The sample carries approximately 280,000 clones, around 76% recorded once. Material: PBMCs, obtained at disease progression, from a patient treated with ibrutinib. The receptors derive from a human donor with chronic lymphocytic leukemia. CDR3s include the opening cysteine and the closing phenylalanine or tryptophan. D genes are given only for firm matches. The size field is filled for only some rows; it gives once, few, many or a size class.

>TRBV27|.|.|TRBJ2-2
TGTGCCAGCAGCTCTCGATACCACACCGGGGAGCTGTTTTTT
CASSSRYHTGELFF
>TRBV5-1|.|.|TRBJ1-1
TGCGCCAGCAGTTCAGGACGCTTAAACACTGAAGCTTTCTTT
CASSSGRLNTEAFF
>TRBV9|TRBD1|.|TRBJ2-3
TGTGCCAGCAGCGTGTCCGGGACAGGAGTAGATACGCAGTATTTT
CASSVSGTGVDTQYF
>TRBV19|.|.|TRBJ1-5
TGTGCCAGTAGTGTAACAGGGACCCAGCCCCAGCATTTT
CASSVTGTQPQHF
>TRBV6-5|TRBD1|.|TRBJ1-5
TGTGCCAGCAGTAAGACAGGGTCTGGCCAGCCCCAGCATTTT
CASSKTGSGQPQHF
>TRBV11-3|.|.|TRBJ2-5
TGTGCCAGCAGCCCAGGTGGGAAAGAGACCCAGTACTTC
CASSPGGKETQYF
>TRBV9|TRBD2|once|TRBJ2-2
TGTGCCAGCAGCGTAGCTCCTAGCGGCACCGGGGAGCTGTTTTTT
CASSVAPSGTGELFF
>TRBV4-1|TRBD2|once|TRBJ2-7
TGCGCCAGCACCCTAGTTTGGACTAGCGGGAGGATTAGCTCCTACGAGCAGTACTTC
CASTLVWTSGRISSYEQYF
>TRBV7-9|.|.|TRBJ2-7
TGTGCCAGCAGCCTATGGCATGGTTACGAGCAGTACTTC
CASSLWHGYEQYF
>TRBV6-6|TRBD1|.|TRBJ1-6
TGTGCCAGCAGTTACGGTCAGGGGGTAGGTTCACCCCTCCACTTT
CASSYGQGVGSPLHF
>TRBV11-3|.|.|TRBJ2-3
TGTGCCAGCAGCCCCGGGACTACAGATACGCAGTATTTT
CASSPGTTDTQYF
>TRBV4-1|.|few|TRBJ2-1
TGCGCCAGCAGCCAAGAACGGGAGTCCTACAATGAGCAGTTCTTC
CASSQERESYNEQFF
>TRBV7-2|.|.|TRBJ1-6
TGTGCCAGCAGAGAAGAACAGGGCGGGTACTCACCCCTCCACTTT
CASREEQGGYSPLHF